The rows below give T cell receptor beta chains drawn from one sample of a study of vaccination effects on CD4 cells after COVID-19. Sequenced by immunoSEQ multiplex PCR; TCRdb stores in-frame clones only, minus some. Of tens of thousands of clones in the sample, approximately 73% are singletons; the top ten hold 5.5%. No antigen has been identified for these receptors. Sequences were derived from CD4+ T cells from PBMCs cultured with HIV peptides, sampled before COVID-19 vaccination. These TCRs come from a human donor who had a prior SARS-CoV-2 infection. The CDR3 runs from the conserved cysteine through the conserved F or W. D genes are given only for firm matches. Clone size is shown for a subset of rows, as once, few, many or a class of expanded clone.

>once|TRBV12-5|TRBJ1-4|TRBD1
CASGLMQGAANEKLFF
TGTGCTAGTGGTTTGATGCAGGGGGCGGCTAATGAAAAACTGTTTTTT
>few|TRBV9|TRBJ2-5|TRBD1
CASSVSPLDRGETQYF
TGTGCCAGCAGCGTAAGCCCGTTAGACAGGGGAGAGACCCAGTACTTC
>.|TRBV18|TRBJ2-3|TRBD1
CASSRNRGSYTDTQYF
TGTGCCAGCTCACGAAACAGGGGCTCCTACACAGATACGCAGTATTTT
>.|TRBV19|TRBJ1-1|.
CASSIGHRNPFEFF
TGTGCCAGTAGTATAGGGCATAGGAACCCCTTTGAGTTCTTT
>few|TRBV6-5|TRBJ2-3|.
CASSLARSTDTQYF
TGTGCCAGCAGCTTAGCGCGAAGCACAGATACGCAGTATTTT
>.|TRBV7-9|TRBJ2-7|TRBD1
CASSPTGYTGEQYF
TGTGCCAGCAGCCCGACAGGGTATACTGGCGAGCAGTACTTC
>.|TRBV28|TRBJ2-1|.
CASSFLDYTRSYNEQFF
TGTGCCAGCAGTTTTTTGGACTACACTCGCTCCTACAATGAGCAGTTCTTC
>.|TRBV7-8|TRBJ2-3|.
CASSLRRSTDTQYF
TGTGCCAGCAGCTTGCGACGGAGCACAGATACGCAGTATTTT
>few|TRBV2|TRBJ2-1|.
CASSWALSSYNEQFF
TGTGCCAGCAGTTGGGCTCTGAGCTCCTACAATGAGCAGTTCTTC
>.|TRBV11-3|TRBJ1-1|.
CASSLKAWWGLDDTEAFF
TGTGCCAGCAGCTTAAAGGCCTGGTGGGGTCTCGACGACACTGAAGCTTTCTTT
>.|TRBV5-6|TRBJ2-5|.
CASSPVGTETQYF
TGTGCCAGCAGCCCAGTGGGCACAGAGACCCAGTACTTC
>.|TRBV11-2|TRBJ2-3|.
CASSLGGFSTDTQYF
TGTGCCAGCAGCTTAGGGGGTTTTAGCACAGATACGCAGTATTTT
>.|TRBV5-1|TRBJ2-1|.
CASSRGVAGSSYNEQFF
TGCGCCAGCAGCAGGGGGGTAGCGGGTAGCTCCTACAATGAGCAGTTCTTC
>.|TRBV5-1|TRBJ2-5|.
CASQNREGQETQYF
TGCGCCAGCCAAAACAGGGAAGGGCAAGAGACCCAGTACTTC
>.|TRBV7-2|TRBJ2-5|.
CASSLEVASRQETQYF
TGTGCCAGCAGCTTAGAGGTAGCTTCGCGCCAAGAGACCCAGTACTTC
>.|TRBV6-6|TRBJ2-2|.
CASSYSDSGELFF
TGTGCCAGCAGTTACTCTGATTCCGGGGAGCTGTTTTTT
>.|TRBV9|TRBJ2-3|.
CASSGGDLPGLEVQYF
TGTGCCAGCAGCGGAGGGGACTTACCGGGACTCGAGGTGCAGTATTTT
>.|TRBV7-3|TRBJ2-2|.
CASSLRVAGELFF
TGTGCCAGCAGCTTAAGGGTTGCCGGGGAGCTGTTTTTT
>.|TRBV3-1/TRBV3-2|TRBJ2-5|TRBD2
CASTGLAGQETQYF
TGTGCCAGCACGGGACTAGCGGGGCAAGAGACCCAGTACTTC
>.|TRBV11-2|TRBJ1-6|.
CASSQTGIYSPLHF
TGTGCCAGCAGCCAGACAGGAATTTATTCACCCCTCCACTTT
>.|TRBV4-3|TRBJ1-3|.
CASSQGLHSGNTIYF
TGCGCCAGCAGCCAAGGACTTCACTCTGGAAACACCATATATTTT
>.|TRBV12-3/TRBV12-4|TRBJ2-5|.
CASSFGLAETQYF
TGTGCCAGCAGTTTTGGGCTAGCGGAGACCCAGTACTTC
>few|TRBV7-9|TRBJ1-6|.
CASSLWRSTSDSPLHF
TGTGCCAGCAGCTTATGGCGGTCAACTTCGGATTCACCCCTCCACTTT
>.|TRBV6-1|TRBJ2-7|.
CASSEALGQGGYEQYF
TGTGCCAGCAGTGAAGCGCTTGGGCAGGGGGGCTACGAGCAGTACTTC
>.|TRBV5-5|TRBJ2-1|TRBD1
CASSFQGVAYSKEQFF
TGTGCCAGCAGCTTTCAGGGGGTGGCATACTCCAAGGAGCAGTTCTTC
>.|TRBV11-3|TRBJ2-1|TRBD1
CASSFGQGANNEQFF
TGTGCCAGCAGCTTTGGACAGGGGGCTAACAATGAGCAGTTCTTC
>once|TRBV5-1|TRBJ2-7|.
CAIPNREHYEQYF
TGCGCCATCCCAAACAGGGAACACTACGAGCAGTACTTC
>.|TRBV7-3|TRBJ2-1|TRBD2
CASSLRGWVAGGSSYGKDNEQFF
TGTGCCAGCAGCTTAAGGGGGTGGGTCGCGGGGGGGAGTTCTTACGGAAAGGACAATGAGCAGTTCTTC
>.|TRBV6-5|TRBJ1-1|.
CASSTGRGRDTEAFF
TGTGCCAGCAGCACGGGGAGGGGAAGGGACACTGAAGCTTTCTTT
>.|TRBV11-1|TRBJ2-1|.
CASSFDLAYNEQFF
TGTGCCAGCAGCTTCGACCTAGCCTACAATGAGCAGTTCTTC
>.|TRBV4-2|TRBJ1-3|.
CASSQTGHSGNTIYF
TGTGCCAGCAGCCAGACGGGACACTCTGGAAACACCATATATTTT
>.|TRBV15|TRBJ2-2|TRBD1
CATSRGTGGRTGELFF
TGTGCCACCAGCAGAGGGACAGGGGGACGTACCGGGGAGCTGTTTTTT
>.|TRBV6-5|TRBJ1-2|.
CASSPQGRDYGYTF
TGTGCCTCAAGCCCGCAGGGAAGGGACTATGGCTACACCTTC
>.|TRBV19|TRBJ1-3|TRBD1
CASGQGAISGNTIYF
TGTGCCAGTGGACAGGGGGCTATCTCTGGAAACACCATATATTTT
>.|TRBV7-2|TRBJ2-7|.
CASSLLTYEQYF
TGTGCCAGCAGCCTACTAACCTACGAGCAGTACTTC
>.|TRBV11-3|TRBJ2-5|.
CASSLGHRRSAGTMTQYF
TGTGCCAGCAGCTTAGGTCACCGTCGGTCGGCAGGGACCATGACCCAGTACTTC
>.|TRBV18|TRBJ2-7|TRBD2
CASSMRGGDGEQYF
TGTGCCAGCTCAATGAGGGGAGGGGATGGCGAGCAGTACTTC
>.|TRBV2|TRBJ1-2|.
CARQDSSFGYTF
TGTGCCAGGCAAGACAGTTCTTTTGGCTACACCTTC
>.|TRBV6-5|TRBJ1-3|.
CASSYSKAAGNTIYF
TGTGCCAGCAGTTACTCGAAAGCAGCCGGAAACACCATATATTTT
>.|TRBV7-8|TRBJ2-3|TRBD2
CASSLRASGSTDTQYF
TGTGCCAGCAGCTTAAGGGCTAGCGGGAGCACAGATACGCAGTATTTT
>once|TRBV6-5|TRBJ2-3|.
CASRTDYTDTQYF
TGTGCCAGCAGGACAGATTACACAGATACGCAGTATTTT
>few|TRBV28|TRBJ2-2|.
CASSSILAPNTGELFF
TGTGCCAGCAGCTCTATCCTAGCGCCGAACACCGGGGAGCTGTTTTTT
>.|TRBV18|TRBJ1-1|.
CASSPGVGTEAFF
TGTGCCAGCTCGCCAGGGGTGGGGACTGAAGCTTTCTTT
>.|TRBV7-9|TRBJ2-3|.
CASSQSHRVPDTQYF
TGTGCCAGCAGCCAGTCCCACAGGGTTCCAGATACGCAGTATTTT
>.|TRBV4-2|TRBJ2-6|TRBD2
CASSQKKGGSGANVLTF
TGTGCCAGCAGCCAAAAAAAGGGAGGGTCTGGGGCCAACGTCCTGACTTTC
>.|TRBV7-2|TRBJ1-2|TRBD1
CASSLAAGGSGYTF
TGTGCCAGCAGCTTAGCGGCAGGGGGCAGTGGCTACACCTTC
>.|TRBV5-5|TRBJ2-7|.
CASSLESSYEQYF
TGTGCCAGCAGCTTAGAGAGCTCCTACGAGCAGTACTTC
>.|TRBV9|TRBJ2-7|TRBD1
CASSVGGQGYEQYF
TGTGCCAGCAGCGTAGGGGGACAGGGATACGAGCAGTACTTC
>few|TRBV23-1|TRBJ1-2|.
CASSQSCRQFGYTF
TGCGCCAGCAGTCAATCTTGTCGCCAGTTTGGCTACACCTTC
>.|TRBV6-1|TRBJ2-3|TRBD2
CASSVAGGVLSTDTQYF
TGTGCCAGCAGTGTAGCGGGGGGCGTCCTTAGCACAGATACGCAGTATTTT